The T cell receptor (beta chain) described here comes from a study of T cell clonotyping in hematopoietic cell transplantation. The study's findings and limits: Higher Inverse Simpson Index values in graft donor and pretransplant recipient predicted broader posttransplant TCR diversity. CD4 and CD8 repertoire contributions could not be separated without sorting. At the given depth, recipient repertoires were over 95% de novo clonotypes. Pathologically expanded recipient clonotypes increased progressively from day 30 to day 180 as diversity fell.

Concerning this clone itself: Its antigen remains unknown.

The CDR3 has 16 residues. CDR1 MNHEY and CDR2 SMNVEV come from the germline V gene (reference sequence). The J segment lost 0 bases and the V segment lost 4 bases, leaving 5 bases of the junction unmatched. Documented time point: recipient sample about 28 days before transplant, after cytoreduction. Clones were read by immunoSEQ multiplex PCR, and TCRdb kept only the in-frame ones, dropping some. This table has tens of thousands of clones, around 80% appearing once. This sample comprised peripheral blood mononuclear cells, obtained before stem cell transplant. This chain uses TRBV27 with TRBJ1-4, with TRBD1 matching 7 bases. This TCR was recovered from a woman under 40 with chronic myeloid leukemia. Some clones in this sample may be carry-over from other donors' samples. The CDR3 region has the DNA TGTGCCAGCAGTTCGGGACAGACTACAACTAATGAAAAACTGTTTTTT. It specifies CASSSGQTTTNEKLFF.